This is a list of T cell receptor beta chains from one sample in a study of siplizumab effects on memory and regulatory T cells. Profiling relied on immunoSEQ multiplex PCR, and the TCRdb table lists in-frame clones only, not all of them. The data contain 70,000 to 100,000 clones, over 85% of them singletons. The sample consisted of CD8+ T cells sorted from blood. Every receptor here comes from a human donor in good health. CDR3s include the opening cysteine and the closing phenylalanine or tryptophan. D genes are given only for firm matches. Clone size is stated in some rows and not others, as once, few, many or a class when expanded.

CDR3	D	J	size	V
CASSVRMTTEAFF	-	TRBJ1-1	-	TRBV19
CASSGGQGHIQYF	TRBD1	TRBJ2-4	-	TRBV9
CASSEAGGRGSYGYTF	TRBD1	TRBJ1-2	-	TRBV6-1
CASTILVGDGYTF	-	TRBJ1-2	-	TRBV7-9
CASSLGESTDTQYF	-	TRBJ2-3	once	TRBV5-4
CASSTPTSGFTDTQYF	TRBD2	TRBJ2-3	-	TRBV9
CASSLLVGRDYEQYF	-	TRBJ2-7	-	TRBV7-6
CASSLGASGRIDEQFF	TRBD2	TRBJ2-1	-	TRBV7-9
CARPTGGANWTDTQYF	TRBD1	TRBJ2-3	-	TRBV9
CAWSAGMGLNTEAFF	-	TRBJ1-1	once	TRBV30
CASSQFSGGADPGYTF	-	TRBJ1-2	-	TRBV14
CASSPTSGDTQETQYF	TRBD2	TRBJ2-5	once	TRBV7-9
CASSYSPAGYNEQFF	-	TRBJ2-1	-	TRBV6-5
CASSPERGVLSGNTIYF	-	TRBJ1-3	-	TRBV9
CASGWGQQGNQPQHF	TRBD1	TRBJ1-5	-	TRBV19
CASSYMAGGRDTQYF	TRBD1	TRBJ2-3	-	TRBV6-5
CASSYIKGGSGTDTQYF	TRBD2	TRBJ2-3	-	TRBV5-6
CASSQVWGYEQYF	-	TRBJ2-7	-	TRBV4-2
CSATLLSSYNEQFF	-	TRBJ2-1	-	TRBV29-1
CATSSGTLSGNTIYF	-	TRBJ1-3	-	TRBV15
CASSLSGVPLATEAFF	-	TRBJ1-1	once	TRBV27
CASSLGPDRAAFEKLFF	TRBD1	TRBJ1-4	-	TRBV7-9
CASSRRTGQVFDGYTF	TRBD1	TRBJ1-2	-	TRBV7-9
CASRTGTGFLYEQYF	TRBD1	TRBJ2-7	-	TRBV6-1
CASSTGNSPSRDF	-	TRBJ2-7	-	TRBV5-4
CASSVACPLSNQPQHF	-	TRBJ1-5	-	TRBV9
CSGTEDTRYF	-	TRBJ2-3	-	TRBV29-1
CASSVGDRQEAFF	TRBD1	TRBJ1-1	-	TRBV9
CAISEMGQQETQYF	TRBD1	TRBJ2-5	-	TRBV10-3
CSVMVLNTEAFF	-	TRBJ1-1	-	TRBV29-1
CASSVGSGQETQYF	-	TRBJ2-5	-	TRBV9
CASSIRVESSVGSPLHF	-	TRBJ1-6	-	TRBV19
CASSFTDLYEQYF	-	TRBJ2-7	-	TRBV7-9
CASSGGRQGNQPQHF	-	TRBJ1-5	-	TRBV19
CASGPPRTGVYF	TRBD1	TRBJ1-3	-	TRBV12-5
CASSPAGQHQETQYF	-	TRBJ2-5	-	TRBV6-6
CASTTNWAEAFF	-	TRBJ1-1	-	TRBV11-2
CASSQIMTGTHYYGYTF	TRBD1	TRBJ1-2	-	TRBV4-1
CASSASGSTGELFF	TRBD2	TRBJ2-2	-	TRBV6-4
CASSDPDSRIGNEQFF	-	TRBJ2-1	-	TRBV10-1
CASSPWTAMNTEAFF	-	TRBJ1-1	-	TRBV28
CASSFYGTSYEQYF	TRBD2	TRBJ2-7	-	TRBV9
CASSGSIAGGPYEQYF	TRBD2	TRBJ2-7	-	TRBV6-6
CASSLRQGGQPQHF	TRBD1	TRBJ1-5	-	TRBV28
CASSLSGTGAYEQYF	TRBD1	-	-	TRBV5-6
CASSEWTDTQYF	-	TRBJ2-3	-	TRBV5-4
CASSKQGAPPANVLTF	TRBD1	TRBJ2-6	-	TRBV27
CASSYSVSIQDEQFF	-	TRBJ2-1	-	TRBV6-5
CASSQDVTSGYNEQFF	TRBD2	TRBJ2-1	-	TRBV4-3
CASSLEEGEPYEQYF	-	TRBJ2-7	-	TRBV11-2
CASSMGHWTSGELFF	-	TRBJ2-2	-	TRBV19
CASSFTGGLNEQFF	TRBD2	TRBJ2-1	once	TRBV27
CAWSLSGIPSYNEQFF	TRBD2	TRBJ2-1	-	TRBV30